This paragraph covers one T cell receptor beta chain sequence. What it binds is not known. The data originate from a study of cytomegalovirus exposure and HLA in healthy donors. On the study more broadly: One earlier analysis, a look at 150 million to 200 million T cells, found fewer than 140 million unique TCR beta sequences. Study-wide points: Specificity of a few CMV-associated chains for CMV antigens was verified in vitro. A later analysis showed HLA-associated TCR beta chains outstripping equally common others in clonal expansion. Among the most significant clusters, several appeared linked to common viral pathogens in a later analysis.

It was with 60 Vbeta and 13 Jbeta primers that the PCR ran. Profiling relied on immunoSEQ multiplex PCR, and the TCRdb table lists in-frame clones only, not all of them. The sample has roughly 160,000 clones; approximately 82% are singletons. The source material was PBMCs. The sequence was collected from a male donor in good health and CMV-seropositive.

In nucleotides, the CDR3 is TGTGCCAGCAGCTTAGGTGGGGGCGCAGATACGCAGTATTTT. Translating it yields CASSLGGGADTQYF. The chain has TRBV11-3 and TRBJ2-3, with a possible D match to TRBD1 (6 bases). This CDR3 contains 14 residues. The V end was cut by 1 base, the J end by 4 bases, with 9 bases between. Germline loops: CDR1 SGHNT, CDR2 YENEEA.